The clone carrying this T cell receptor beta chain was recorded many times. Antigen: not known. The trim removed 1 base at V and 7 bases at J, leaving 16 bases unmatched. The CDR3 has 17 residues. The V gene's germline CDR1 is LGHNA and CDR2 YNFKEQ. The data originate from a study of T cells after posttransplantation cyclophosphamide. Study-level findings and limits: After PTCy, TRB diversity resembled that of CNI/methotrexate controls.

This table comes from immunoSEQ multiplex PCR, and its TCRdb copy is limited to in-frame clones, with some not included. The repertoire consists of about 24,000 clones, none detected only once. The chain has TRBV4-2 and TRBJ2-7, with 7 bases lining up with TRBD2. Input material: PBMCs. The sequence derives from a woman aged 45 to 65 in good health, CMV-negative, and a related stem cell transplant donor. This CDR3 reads CASSQVVGGRVSTEQYF. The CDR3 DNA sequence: TGTGCCAGCAGCCAAGTCGTCGGGGGGAGGGTCTCCACTGAGCAGTACTTC.